This T cell receptor beta chain was sequenced during a study of control samples from healthy donors and cancer patients. Measured with immunoSEQ multiplex PCR; TCRdb has only the in-frame clones, and not every one. Here the sample spans roughly 370,000 clones, 90% being singletons. This clonotype was obtained from a man aged 40-55 years with head and neck cancer. Sequenced input: PBMCs.

CDR3 residues: CAWSVRGTGELFF. DNA for the CDR3: TGTGCCTGGAGTGTAAGGGGCACCGGGGAGCTGTTTTTT. V gene TRBV30 combines with J gene TRBJ2-2, with D perhaps TRBD1 (5 bases). This CDR3 has 13 amino acids. V lost 0 bases, J lost 4 bases, and 6 bases lay in between. CDR1 is GTSNPN, CDR2 SVGIG, per germline (reference sequence).